A single sample is the source of the 6 T cell receptor beta chains below, sequenced in a study of CD8+ T cells in alopecia areata. The treatment here: oral pan-JAK inhibitor, 5-10 mg twice daily. Once RNA had been extracted, it was reverse transcribed into cDNA to act as the sequencing template. The data were produced by immunoSEQ multiplex PCR, yet TCRdb's version contains in-frame clones alone and is incomplete. The data contain roughly 190,000 clones, 50% to 60% of them singletons. The sequencing here drew on CD4+ T cells sorted from blood, taken at week 4, from a patient treated with tofacitinib. All receptors derive from a human donor with alopecia areata.

This chain connects TRBV30 to TRBJ1-3; TRBD1 is a possible D gene (6 bases). CDR1 is GTSNPN, CDR2 SVGIG, per germline (reference sequence). This CDR3 is built from 15 residues. V lost 5 bases and J lost 0, with 14 bases in between. This CDR3 is CAWDSTGISGNTIYF. DNA of the CDR3: TGTGCCTGGGACTCGACAGGCATCTCTGGAAACACCATATATTTT.

This chain joins TRBV29-1 and TRBJ1-1; no clear D. Germline CDR1 SQVTM, CDR2 ANQGSEA. The germline V and J ends were trimmed by 3 bases and 1 base, with 3 bases remaining between them. The CDR3 runs to 11 residues. For the CDR3, the DNA is TGCAGCGTTGATGCGAACACTGAAGCTTTCTTT. Its protein product is CSVDANTEAFF.

CDR3 residues: CRASLGYQTATQYF. CDR3 bases: TGCAGGGCGTCTCTGGGGTATCAAACGGCGACCCAGTACTTC. The J gene is TRBJ2-5, the V gene TRBV29-1; D ambiguous. The CDR3 length is 14 residues. Germline assignment: CDR1 SQVTM and CDR2 ANQGSEA.

The table lists this clone with a count of one. This rearrangement joins TRBV27 to TRBJ2-3, with a tentative D call TRBD2 (5 bases). Trimming took off 3 bases at V and 9 bases at J, with 10 bases between the two ends. Germline V CDR1 and CDR2: MNHEY, SMNVEV (reference sequence). The CDR3 is 12 residues long. CDR3 bases: TGTGCCAGCAGTTTCGATCAGCGGACGCAGTATTTT. Protein sequence: CASSFDQRTQYF.

The chain employs TRBV18 and TRBJ2-7; D unclear. The CDR3 length is 14 residues. V lost 1 base and J 5 bases, leaving 12 bases between the germline ends. Germline CDR1 reads KGHSH; CDR2 reads LQKENI. CDR3 in amino acids: CASSPRRTMDEQYF. The CDR3 DNA reads as TGTGCCAGCTCACCACGGCGGACGATGGACGAGCAGTACTTC.

The chain employs TRBV9 and TRBJ2-7, with TRBD2 matching 11 bases. V shed 10 bases and J 2 bases; nucleotides not matched to a gene: 5. CDR3 length: 13 residues. Looked up from germline, CDR1 is SGDLS and CDR2 is YYNGEE. In nucleotides, the CDR3 is TGTGCCCCTGTAGCGGGAGGGGCCTACGAGCAGTACTTC. It codes for CAPVAGGAYEQYF.